The 2 T cell receptor beta chains reported below all come from one sample, sequenced in a study of blood T cells in healthy people across ages. A second PCR, run for about 7 to 11 cycles, used a sample-barcoded 5' primer plus a J-beta primer mix. TCRdb ran MiXCR on the 5' RACE reads and lists one entry per CDR3 protein. This sample yields roughly 1.6 million distinct CDR3 sequences, of which almost 35% are seen a single time; approximately 10% belongs to the top ten. Sequencing was done on a sample of blood. These TCRs come from a woman between 25 and 40 years old in good health.

The chain carries TRBV2 and TRBJ2-7, with D perhaps matching TRBD1 (6 bases). This CDR3 is built from 16 residues. The germline V and J ends were trimmed by 1 base and 0 bases, with 13 bases remaining between them. Germline CDR1 SNHLY, CDR2 FYNNEI. CDR3 loop: CASSEGAGAFSYEQYF. The CDR3 region has the DNA TGTGCCAGCAGTGAAGGGGCAGGGGCCTTCTCCTACGAGCAGTACTTC.

The chain employs TRBV7-2 and TRBJ2-7; TRBD2 aligns across 10 bases. The germline gives CDR1 SGHTA, CDR2 FQGNSA. Trimming at V came to 4 bases and at J to 5 bases, leaving 8 bases not matched to a gene. The CDR3 has 15 amino acids. CDR3 in amino acids: CASSSPGLARNEQYF. CDR3 bases: TGTGCCAGCAGCTCTCCGGGACTAGCGAGGAACGAGCAGTACTTC.